The rows below give T cell receptor beta chains drawn from one sample of a study of control samples from healthy donors and cancer patients. Assay used: immunoSEQ multiplex PCR; TCRdb lists only in-frame clones, some missing. The sample includes approximately 130,000 clones, around 87% of them seen just once. The sequenced material came from blood. These receptors came from a man in his sixties in good health. CDR3s include the opening cysteine and the closing phenylalanine or tryptophan. Fields, in order: J gene, clone size, V gene, D gene, CDR3 protein, CDR3 DNA. The D gene is left open where the match is weak. Only some rows state a clone size, as once, few, many or a class for expanded clones.

J gene: TRBJ1-1
clone size: NA
V gene: TRBV5-1
D gene: NA
CDR3 protein: CASSYLKEGSEAFF
CDR3 DNA: TGCGCCAGCAGCTATTTAAAAGAAGGGTCTGAAGCTTTCTTT

J gene: TRBJ1-5
clone size: NA
V gene: TRBV27
D gene: NA
CDR3 protein: CASSLLGVGNQPQHF
CDR3 DNA: TGTGCCAGCAGTTTATTAGGCGTCGGCAATCAGCCCCAGCATTTT

J gene: TRBJ1-1
clone size: NA
V gene: TRBV5-1
D gene: TRBD1
CDR3 protein: CASSLAGQGSTEAFF
CDR3 DNA: TGCGCCAGCAGCCTGGCGGGACAGGGTTCCACTGAAGCTTTCTTT

J gene: TRBJ1-1
clone size: once
V gene: TRBV11-2
D gene: NA
CDR3 protein: CASSLMGAAFF
CDR3 DNA: TGTGCCAGCAGCTTGATGGGGGCCGCTTTCTTT

J gene: TRBJ2-3
clone size: few
V gene: TRBV5-6
D gene: TRBD2
CDR3 protein: CASSLGPGLAGLADTQYF
CDR3 DNA: TGTGCCAGCAGCTTAGGGCCGGGACTAGCCGGTCTCGCAGATACGCAGTATTTT

J gene: TRBJ2-3
clone size: NA
V gene: TRBV4-1
D gene: TRBD2
CDR3 protein: CASSQDRGLAAESPSTDTQYF
CDR3 DNA: TGCGCCAGCAGCCAAGATCGGGGACTAGCAGCTGAATCACCTAGCACAGATACGCAGTATTTT

J gene: TRBJ1-2
clone size: few
V gene: TRBV5-1
D gene: TRBD1
CDR3 protein: CASSVVGTVYGYTF
CDR3 DNA: TGCGCCAGCAGCGTGGTGGGGACAGTATATGGCTACACCTTC

J gene: TRBJ2-4
clone size: NA
V gene: TRBV19
D gene: TRBD1
CDR3 protein: CASRGRDRVKNIQYF
CDR3 DNA: TGTGCCAGTAGAGGGAGGGACAGGGTCAAAAACATTCAGTACTTC

J gene: TRBJ1-1
clone size: once
V gene: TRBV28
D gene: NA
CDR3 protein: CASRPATGRQPFF
CDR3 DNA: TGTGCCAGCAGGCCAGCCACAGGGAGGCAACCTTTCTTT

J gene: TRBJ1-1
clone size: NA
V gene: TRBV7-9
D gene: NA
CDR3 protein: CASSPFHESEAFF
CDR3 DNA: TGTGCCAGCAGCCCCTTCCACGAGTCTGAAGCTTTCTTT

J gene: TRBJ1-4
clone size: few
V gene: TRBV30
D gene: NA
CDR3 protein: CALRTDNREKLFF
CDR3 DNA: TGTGCCTTACGGACGGACAATAGAGAAAAACTGTTTTTT

J gene: TRBJ2-1
clone size: NA
V gene: TRBV21-1
D gene: NA
CDR3 protein: CASSKVAVPTYNEQFF
CDR3 DNA: TGTGCCAGCAGCAAAGTAGCAGTCCCGACGTACAATGAGCAGTTCTTC

J gene: TRBJ2-7
clone size: NA
V gene: TRBV5-1
D gene: TRBD1
CDR3 protein: CASSSAGTGGYEQYF
CDR3 DNA: TGCGCCAGCAGCTCAGCCGGGACAGGGGGGTACGAGCAGTACTTC

J gene: TRBJ1-1
clone size: NA
V gene: TRBV2
D gene: NA
CDR3 protein: CASKGRVTNTEAFF
CDR3 DNA: TGTGCCAGCAAAGGTAGAGTTACGAACACTGAAGCTTTCTTT

J gene: TRBJ1-5
clone size: few
V gene: TRBV9
D gene: TRBD1
CDR3 protein: CASSTGTEYSNQPQHF
CDR3 DNA: TGTGCCAGCAGTACCGGGACAGAATATAGCAATCAGCCCCAGCATTTT

J gene: TRBJ1-1
clone size: once
V gene: TRBV18
D gene: NA
CDR3 protein: CASSPQGLNTEAFF
CDR3 DNA: TGTGCCAGCTCACCACAGGGCCTTAACACTGAAGCTTTCTTT

J gene: TRBJ2-2
clone size: NA
V gene: TRBV4-1
D gene: TRBD1
CDR3 protein: CASKDRALNTGELFF
CDR3 DNA: TGCGCCAGCAAGGACAGGGCCCTGAACACCGGGGAGCTGTTTTTT

J gene: TRBJ1-5
clone size: NA
V gene: TRBV4-3
D gene: NA
CDR3 protein: CASSQDAQSGRPQHF
CDR3 DNA: TGCGCCAGCAGCCAAGATGCACAATCAGGTCGGCCCCAGCATTTT

J gene: TRBJ2-2
clone size: NA
V gene: TRBV19
D gene: NA
CDR3 protein: CATRTGTAHGGELFF
CDR3 DNA: TGTGCCACCCGGACCGGGACGGCCCATGGCGGGGAGCTGTTTTTT

J gene: TRBJ1-5
clone size: NA
V gene: TRBV19
D gene: NA
CDR3 protein: CASSNYFDTVADGNQPQHF
CDR3 DNA: TGTGCCAGTAGTAATTACTTTGACACGGTGGCGGACGGCAATCAGCCCCAGCATTTT

J gene: TRBJ2-5
clone size: NA
V gene: TRBV24-1
D gene: TRBD2
CDR3 protein: CATSGRGGETQYF
CDR3 DNA: TGTGCCACCAGTGGACGGGGGGGGGAGACCCAGTACTTC

J gene: TRBJ1-4
clone size: NA
V gene: TRBV19
D gene: NA
CDR3 protein: CASNGMTNEKLFF
CDR3 DNA: TGTGCCAGTAACGGGATGACTAATGAAAAACTGTTTTTT

J gene: TRBJ1-1
clone size: once
V gene: TRBV19
D gene: NA
CDR3 protein: CASSLDGLNTEAFF
CDR3 DNA: TGTGCCAGTAGTCTGGACGGGCTGAACACTGAAGCTTTCTTT

J gene: TRBJ2-5
clone size: NA
V gene: TRBV24-1
D gene: NA
CDR3 protein: CATMEGGQPQETQYF
CDR3 DNA: TGTGCCACCATGGAGGGGGGACAGCCACAAGAGACCCAGTACTTC